This entry concerns a single TCR beta chain. Libraries were made from TCR beta cDNA, and they carried unique molecular identifiers. One entry per CDR3 protein results from TCRdb running MiXCR on the PCR reads. This sample yields about 400,000 distinct CDR3 sequences, of which around 37% are seen a single time; under 15% belongs to the top ten. The source of the sample is a study of post-analysis software for immune sequencing data. The source of this sequence is a girl aged 5-17 years with multiple sclerosis. Sequencing was performed on blood.

The CDR3, as DNA: TGTGCCAGCAGCCCGCCTCCGCAGGGGGTTGCTGAAGCTTTCTTT. Translation: CASSPPPQGVAEAFF. This sequence joins TRBV7-9 and TRBJ1-1, with 7 bases fitting TRBD1. V shed 5 bases and J 6 bases; nucleotides not matched to a gene: 12. The CDR3 is 15 residues long. Germline V gene lookup returns CDR1 SEHNR and CDR2 FQNEAQ (reference sequence).